A single sample gave rise to the 27 T cell receptor beta chains below, sequenced in a study of OX40 agonist ivuxolimab in advanced cancers. The data were produced by immunoSEQ multiplex PCR, yet TCRdb's version contains in-frame clones alone and is incomplete. This table has roughly 81,000 clones, approximately 83% appearing once. The sample in question was CD4+ or CD8+ T cells sorted from blood, obtained in a trial of the OX40 agonist ivuxolimab. The receptors stem from an adult with an advanced solid tumor such as melanoma, head and neck, liver or kidney cancer.

The rearrangement links TRBV7-9 to TRBJ2-7, with D perhaps TRBD1 (5 bases). Germline V lookup: CDR1 SEHNR, CDR2 FQNEAQ (reference sequence). Trimming stripped 5 bases from V and 1 base from J, with 12 bases between. This CDR3 is 14 amino acids long. In DNA form, the CDR3 reads TGTGCCAGCAGCCTATCTGGGGCGTCCTACGAGCAGTACTTC. Its protein is CASSLSGASYEQYF.

This chain connects TRBV10-2 to TRBJ2-6; TRBD2 matches at 7 bases. There are 13 residues in the CDR3. The germline V gene encodes CDR1 WSHSY and CDR2 SAAADI. J lost 4 bases, V lost 8 bases, and 2 bases had no gene match. The CDR3 reads CASAGAGANVLTF. As DNA, the CDR3 is TGCGCCAGCGCGGGAGCGGGGGCCAACGTCCTGACTTTC.

The CDR3, as DNA: TGTGCCAGTAGTATAGCGGGGGTAGGCTACAATGAGCAGTTCTTC. This translates into CASSIAGVGYNEQFF. The J gene is TRBJ2-1, the V gene TRBV19, with a tentative D call TRBD2 (6 bases). CDR1 is LNHDA, CDR2 SQIVND, per germline (reference sequence). Trimming shortened V by 1 base and J by 3 bases, and 10 bases separated the two germline ends. The CDR3 contains 15 residues. The full variable domain, completed using reference TRBV19 and TRBJ2-1, is DGGITQSPKYLFRKEGQNVTLSCEQNLNHDAMYWYRQDPGQGLRLIYYSQIVNDFQKGDIAEGYSVSREKKESFPLTVTSAQKNPTAFYLCASSIAGVGYNEQFFGPGTRLTVL.

The V call is TRBV7-8, the J call TRBJ2-1; D remains unclear. The germline V and J ends were trimmed by 5 bases and 0 bases, with 17 bases remaining between them. The CDR3 is 17 residues long. Germline V gene sequence: CDR1 SGHVS, CDR2 FQNEAQ. This CDR3 is CASSPPFLSPSYNEQFF. CDR3 coding DNA: TGTGCCAGCAGCCCTCCCTTTTTGAGCCCCTCCTACAATGAGCAGTTCTTC.

Notes on this clone: The junction differs from germline at one of its ends, possibly a read error. CDR3 region: CASSYSPPEAQYF. In DNA form, the CDR3 reads TGTGCCAGCAGTTACAGCCCGCCAGAGGCCCAGTACTTC. The chain employs TRBV6-5 and TRBJ2-5; D is ambiguous. The CDR3 is made up of 13 amino acids. Germline V lookup: CDR1 MNHEY, CDR2 SVGAGI.

This clone was detected only a few times. The chain links TRBV2 to TRBJ1-6, with TRBD1 matching 7 bases. Germline CDR1 and CDR2: SNHLY and FYNNEI. The CDR3 loop spans 15 amino acids. The trim removed 6 bases at V and 5 bases at J, leaving 7 bases unmatched. CDR3 residues: CASRGRTGNNSPLHF. The CDR3 bases are TGTGCCAGCAGGGGGCGGACAGGAAATAATTCACCCCTCCACTTT. The whole variable domain, filled in from reference TRBV2 and TRBJ1-6, reads EPEVTQTPSHQVTQMGQEVILRCVPISNHLYFYWYRQILGQKVEFLVSFYNNEISEKSEIFDDQFSVERPDGSNFTLKIRSTKLEDSAMYFCASRGRTGNNSPLHFGNGTRLTVT.

This chain joins TRBV10-2 and TRBJ2-7, with 9 bases identical to TRBD2. This CDR3 contains 16 residues. The ends lost 4 bases at V and 3 bases at J; junction bases unmatched: 10. Germline assignment: CDR1 WSHSY and CDR2 SAAADI. The CDR3 region has the DNA TGCGCCAGCAGTGGAGGTAGCGGGAGTGGAGGCTACGAGCAGTACTTC. Encoded protein: CASSGGSGSGGYEQYF.

The V gene is TRBV7-2, the J gene TRBJ2-5; the D gene is possibly TRBD1 (6 bases). This CDR3 region has 13 residues. CDR1 and CDR2 from the germline V gene are SGHTA and FQGNSA. Trimming left V 5 bases short and J 5 bases short, with 12 bases between. The CDR3, as DNA: TGTGCCAGCAGCCCCACTAGGGGGGAGACCCAGTACTTC. Translating it yields CASSPTRGETQYF.

In its sample, this clone was seen once. The genes are TRBV6-5 and TRBJ2-6; no definite D call. V lost 2 bases, J lost 1 base, and 3 bases lay in between. Germline CDR1 reads MNHEY; CDR2 reads SVGAGI. The CDR3 runs to 14 residues. CDR3 loop: CASSYVSGANVLTF. The CDR3 nucleotides are TGTGCCAGCAGTTACGTTTCTGGGGCCAACGTCCTGACTTTC.

The count of this clone is one. The chain couples TRBV11-2 to TRBJ2-7; TRBD2 might be the D (6 bases). Germline CDR1 reads SGHAT; CDR2 reads FQNNGV. This CDR3 region has 14 residues. V shed 3 bases and J shed 7 bases, with 16 bases lying between them. The CDR3 is CASSFVDPAGEQYF. The DNA of the CDR3 is TGTGCCAGCAGCTTCGTTGACCCGGCGGGGGAGCAGTACTTC.

The CDR3 DNA sequence: TGCAGCGAAGAGGGAGGCGGGGGGAGCGCCAAAAACATTCAGTACTTC. This translates into CSEEGGGGSAKNIQYF. The V and J genes are TRBV29-1 and TRBJ2-4; 8 bases line up with TRBD2. This CDR3 has 16 residues. Germline CDR1 reads SQVTM; CDR2 reads ANQGSEA. The ends lost 7 bases at V and 1 base at J; junction bases unmatched: 12.

The DNA for the CDR3 is TGTGCCAGCAGCTTCTTTAGTCTCGGGGTCACAGATACGCAGTATTTT. This encodes CASSFFSLGVTDTQYF. V gene TRBV5-6 combines with J gene TRBJ2-3; D possibly corresponds to TRBD2 (5 bases). The CDR3 covers 16 residues. Germline CDR1 and CDR2: SGHDT and YYEEEE. V lost 2 bases, J lost 2 bases, and 15 bases lay in between.

The V call is TRBV6-5, the J call TRBJ2-7; D not certain. The length of the CDR3 is 11 residues. Germline CDR1 and CDR2: MNHEY and SVGAGI. Between the trimmed V and J ends, which lost 5 bases and 3 bases, there was a span of 5 bases. The CDR3 spells CASSHLYEQYF. CDR3 DNA sequence: TGTGCCAGCAGTCACCTCTACGAGCAGTACTTC.

V and J are TRBV4-2 and TRBJ2-1; 9 bases are shared with TRBD2. This CDR3 has 15 amino acids. Germline loops: CDR1 LGHNA, CDR2 YNFKEQ. Losses at the gene ends were 3 bases for V and 8 bases for J; bases not matched to a gene: 8. This chain's CDR3 is CASSHSSGNGDEQFF. The CDR3 region has the DNA TGTGCCAGCAGCCACTCTAGCGGGAACGGGGATGAGCAGTTCTTC.

This clone was seen a single time. DNA of the CDR3: TGTGCCAGCTCTCCGGCAGGGGTACAAGAGACCCAGTACTTC. Its protein is CASSPAGVQETQYF. The chain is built from TRBV7-7 and TRBJ2-5; a weak D match, TRBD1 (6 bases). CDR3 length equals 14 residues. In germline, CDR1 is SSHAT, CDR2 FNYEAQ (reference sequence). V shed 8 bases and J shed 2 bases, with 15 bases lying between them.

The V and J genes are TRBV7-2 and TRBJ1-2, with D perhaps TRBD1 (5 bases). Germline loops: CDR1 SGHTA, CDR2 FQGNSA. Deletions cut 5 bases from V and 2 bases from J, with 15 bases between. The CDR3 is 15 amino acids. CDR3 loop: CASSTRQSLNYGYTF. CDR3 nucleotide sequence: TGTGCCAGCAGCACCCGACAGTCCTTGAACTATGGCTACACCTTC.

The gene calls are TRBV6-5 and TRBJ2-2; D not certain. Trimming stripped 4 bases from V and 4 bases from J, with 1 base between. The CDR3 sequence is 11 residues long. In germline, CDR1 is MNHEY, CDR2 SVGAGI. In nucleotides, the CDR3 is TGTGCCAGCAGTTCCACCGGGGAGCTGTTTTTT. Protein: CASSSTGELFF.

The chain couples TRBV10-2 to TRBJ1-2; D is ambiguous. The V end was cut by 2 bases, the J end by 4 bases, with 8 bases between. The CDR3 spans 13 residues. Looked up from germline, CDR1 is WSHSY and CDR2 is SAAADI. As DNA, the CDR3 is TGCGCCAGCAGTGAGGGGTGGGGCTATGGCTACACCTTC. Translation gives CASSEGWGYGYTF.

This clone was picked up a small number of times. The chain uses TRBV15 and TRBJ2-5, with 8 bases aligning to TRBD2. The germline gives CDR1 LNHNV, CDR2 YYDKDF (reference sequence). J was trimmed by 2 bases and V by 4 bases; bases with no gene match: 6. CDR3 length: 15 residues. The CDR3 region is CATSNGGDLQETQYF. The CDR3, as DNA: TGTGCCACCAGCAACGGGGGGGACCTACAAGAGACCCAGTACTTC.

This chain connects TRBV5-1 to TRBJ2-7; D is unresolved. The CDR3 is 12 residues long. Germline V gene data show CDR1 as SGHRS and CDR2 as YFSETQ. V was shortened by 1 base and J by 3 bases, with 5 bases between the two germline ends. CDR3 in amino acids: CASSLTVYEQYF. The CDR3 DNA reads TGCGCCAGCAGCTTGACAGTCTACGAGCAGTACTTC.

V usage is TRBV20-1 and J usage is TRBJ2-7; 7 nucleotides agree with TRBD1. In germline, CDR1 is DFQATT, CDR2 SNEGSKA (reference sequence). The CDR3 length is 11 residues. Losses at the gene ends were 5 bases for V and 5 bases for J; bases not matched to a gene: 3. The CDR3 sequence: CSADDRDEQYF. In DNA, the CDR3 is TGCAGTGCTGACGACAGGGACGAGCAGTACTTC.

The V call is TRBV7-2, the J call TRBJ2-1; D unresolved. Germline V lookup: CDR1 SGHTA, CDR2 FQGNSA. The CDR3 totals 15 residues. V was shortened by 1 base and J by 7 bases, with 14 bases between the two germline ends. The CDR3 region is CASSLEGSHGNEQFF. The CDR3 DNA sequence: TGTGCCAGCAGCTTAGAGGGTTCCCACGGGAATGAGCAGTTCTTC.

A single count supports this clone. This chain links TRBV4-3 with TRBJ2-1, with TRBD1 as a possible D gene (6 bases). Trimming removed 5 bases at V and 3 bases at J, with 8 bases between. The CDR3 sequence is 13 residues long. In germline, CDR1 is LGHNA, CDR2 YSLEER. CDR3: CASSGGGYNEQFF. Here the CDR3 DNA reads TGCGCCAGCAGCGGGGGCGGCTACAATGAGCAGTTCTTC.

The V call is TRBV9, the J call TRBJ1-1, with 8 bases identical to TRBD1. After removal of 7 bases from V and 1 base from J, the junction contained 6 bases not matched to a gene. The CDR3 is 14 residues long. Germline CDR1 reads SGDLS; CDR2 reads YYNGEE. CDR3 in amino acids: CASSRTGTNTEAFF. Here the CDR3 DNA reads TGTGCCAGCTCCCGGACAGGGACGAACACTGAAGCTTTCTTT.

V gene TRBV7-2 combines with J gene TRBJ2-7; 9 nucleotides agree with TRBD2. CDR1 is SGHTA, CDR2 FQGNSA, per germline. Trimming cost V 5 bases and J 1 base; bases outside gene matches: 6. The CDR3 length is 15 residues. The CDR3 here is CASSQTSGSSYEQYF. The CDR3 DNA reads as TGTGCCAGCAGCCAAACTAGCGGGTCGTCCTACGAGCAGTACTTC.

The rearrangement uses TRBV5-1 and TRBJ1-3, with D perhaps TRBD1 (5 bases). V lost 8 bases and J 8 bases, leaving 11 bases between the germline ends. The CDR3 spans 11 residues. The germline CDR1 and CDR2 sequences are SGHRS and YFSETQ. The CDR3 DNA follows: TGCGCCAGTCAGAGGGGCGACACCATATATTTT. Translation gives CASQRGDTIYF.

This clone was detected only a few times. V usage is TRBV5-1 and J usage is TRBJ2-3, with D possibly TRBD1 on 6 matching bases. Trimming shortened V by 3 bases and J by 6 bases, and 11 bases separated the two germline ends. The CDR3 consists of 13 residues. In germline, CDR1 is SGHRS, CDR2 YFSETQ. This CDR3 is CASSSQGSDTQYF. The CDR3 DNA reads TGCGCCAGCAGCTCACAGGGTTCGGATACGCAGTATTTT.